One and the same sample provided the 30 T cell receptor beta chains below, sequenced in a study of T cells in Graves' hyperthyroidism and ophthalmopathy. The source material, RNA transcripts, was used to amplify TCR beta CDR3 regions. A first-round RT-PCR of the TCR CDR3 used the HTBI primer set. One entry per CDR3 protein results from TCRdb running MiXCR on the multiplex PCR reads. The table records about 480,000 distinct CDR3 sequences, about 20% of them present only once. The sequenced material came from blood. These TCRs come from a woman between 65 and 79 years old with Graves' ophthalmopathy.

This clonotype occurred a few times. This chain uses TRBV20-1 with TRBJ2-5; a weak D match, TRBD1 (6 bases). V lost 4 bases and J 2 bases, leaving 17 bases between the germline ends. The CDR3 is 15 amino acids. The germline V gene has CDR1 DFQATT and CDR2 SNEGSKA (reference sequence). DNA for the CDR3: TGCAGTGCTAACGCCCTGGACCAGGGGCAAGAGACCCAGTACTTC. Encoded protein: CSANALDQGQETQYF.

The V call is TRBV7-2, the J call TRBJ1-1; TRBD1 is a possible D gene (5 bases). V lost 5 bases and J lost 1, with 17 bases in between. This CDR3 contains 16 residues. Germline assignment: CDR1 SGHTA and CDR2 FQGNSA. The CDR3 loop is CASSLATGGGNTEAFF. CDR3 nucleotide sequence: TGTGCCAGCAGCCTTGCTACGGGCGGGGGGAACACTGAAGCTTTCTTT.

V and J are TRBV2 and TRBJ1-3; a weak D match, TRBD1 (5 bases). Germline V CDR1 and CDR2: SNHLY, FYNNEI. This CDR3 spans 15 amino acids. V lost 3 bases to trimming and J lost 1 base, with 10 bases between them. The CDR3: CASSDWGGSGNTIYF. DNA for the CDR3: TGTGCCAGCAGTGATTGGGGCGGTTCTGGAAACACCATATATTTT.

The chain recombines TRBV28 with TRBJ2-7; 8 bases line up with TRBD2. CDR3 length: 14 amino acids. The V gene's germline CDR1 is MDHEN and CDR2 SYDVKM. V shed 1 base, J shed 3 bases, and the junction held 2 bases outside the gene matches. In DNA, the CDR3 is TGTGCCAGCAGTTTATCGGGAGGGCGCTACGAGCAGTACTTC. This codes for CASSLSGGRYEQYF.

In nucleotides, the CDR3 is TGTGCCTGGAGTGGACGGAATGAGCAGTTCTTC. Its protein product is CAWSGRNEQFF. The chain is built from TRBV30 and TRBJ2-1, with unresolved D. Per the germline V gene, CDR1 is GTSNPN and CDR2 is SVGIG (reference sequence). The CDR3 has 11 amino acids. Trimming left V 1 base short and J 7 bases short, with 5 bases between.

This clonotype was counted a single time. J is TRBJ2-7 and V is TRBV30; no clear D. The CDR3 runs 12 residues. Trimming removed 4 bases at V and 5 bases at J, with 12 bases between. Per the germline V gene, CDR1 is GTSNPN and CDR2 is SVGIG (reference sequence). In DNA, the CDR3 is TGTGCCTGGAACTCTTATCCCAACGAGCAGTACTTC. Protein: CAWNSYPNEQYF.

In this sample, this clonotype turned up a few times. V and J are TRBV7-2 and TRBJ2-7, with 9 positions matching TRBD1. Germline loops: CDR1 SGHTA, CDR2 FQGNSA. Trimming at V came to 11 bases and at J to 7 bases, leaving 12 bases not matched to a gene. CDR3 length: 13 residues. Written as DNA, the CDR3 is TGTGCCCGACAGGGGGAGGGCCCGGGGGAGCAGTACTTC. This translates into CARQGEGPGEQYF.

This clonotype was found a few times. J is TRBJ1-2 and V is TRBV6-1, with TRBD1 matching over 8 bases. The CDR3 consists of 15 residues. The germline CDR1 and CDR2 sequences are MNHNS and SASEGT. With 5 bases clipped from V and 5 bases from J, the junction kept 10 bases outside the gene matches. The CDR3, as DNA: TGTGCCAGCAGTTCCCCCTCCCGGACAGGGTATGGCTACACCTTC. Translated, it gives CASSSPSRTGYGYTF.

The rearrangement joins TRBV27 to TRBJ2-1; D is possibly TRBD1 or TRBD2 (9 bases each). This CDR3 comprises 24 residues. The germline V and J ends were trimmed by 4 bases and 0 bases, with 37 bases remaining between them. Germline-derived CDR1 and CDR2 are MNHEY and SMNVEV (reference sequence). The CDR3 DNA reads TGTGCCAGCAGTTCTTATCCGGGACAGGGATCGCGGTTTAGTAGCGGGAGCTCCTACAATGAGCAGTTCTTC. The encoded protein is CASSSYPGQGSRFSSGSSYNEQFF.

The CDR3 loop reads CASSPHTTSGYDEQYF. CDR3 sequence (DNA): TGCGCCAGCAGCCCCCATACGACCTCAGGGTATGACGAGCAGTACTTC. This chain connects TRBV5-1 to TRBJ2-7; tentative D call: TRBD1 (5 bases). This CDR3 has 16 amino acids. V was trimmed by 4 bases and J by 5 bases, leaving 22 bases between them. Per germline, CDR1 SGHRS and CDR2 YFSETQ.

This chain joins TRBV2 and TRBJ2-1, with a weak D call TRBD2 (5 bases). Germline V gene lookup returns CDR1 SNHLY and CDR2 FYNNEI. V lost 6 bases and J 0 bases, leaving 18 bases between the germline ends. The CDR3 loop spans 17 amino acids. Here the CDR3 reads CASRETAGVYSYNEQFF. Written as DNA, the CDR3 is TGTGCCAGCAGGGAGACTGCGGGCGTATACTCCTACAATGAGCAGTTCTTC.

This clonotype was found once. The chain uses TRBV6-6 and TRBJ2-2; either TRBD1 or TRBD2 may supply D (5 bases each). CDR1 and CDR2 (germline): MNHNY, SVGAGI (reference sequence). CDR3 length: 16 residues. V was clipped by 0 bases and J by 6 bases, with 14 bases between them. CDR3 protein: CASSYSLLEGPGELFF. The CDR3 DNA reads TGTGCCAGCAGTTACTCCCTTCTCGAGGGGCCCGGGGAGCTGTTTTTT.

The rearrangement links TRBV5-1 to TRBJ1-2, with D perhaps matching TRBD1 (5 bases). V was shortened by 7 bases and J by 2 bases, with 18 bases between the two germline ends. Germline V gene lookup returns CDR1 SGHRS and CDR2 YFSETQ. The CDR3 sequence is 15 residues long. CDR3 sequence reads: CASAVTGAPNYGYTF. DNA for the CDR3: TGCGCCAGCGCCGTTACAGGAGCTCCCAACTATGGCTACACCTTC.

This sequence joins TRBV20-1 and TRBJ2-7, with D possibly matching TRBD1 (6 bases). This CDR3 has 15 amino acids. From germline, CDR1 is DFQATT and CDR2 SNEGSKA (reference sequence). V was pared by 3 bases and J by 2 bases, with 17 bases between. DNA for the CDR3: TGCAGTGCTAGCCCCCTGACGGGACAAGCCTACGAGCAGTACTTC. This encodes CSASPLTGQAYEQYF.

This clonotype was found a few times. The J gene is TRBJ2-5, the V gene TRBV6-1; weak D call: TRBD2 (6 bases). The CDR3 consists of 16 residues. In germline, CDR1 is MNHNS, CDR2 SASEGT. The V gene lost 4 bases and the J gene lost 5 bases, with 20 bases spanning the gap. The CDR3 protein is CASSGDFGGVGETQYF. CDR3 sequence (DNA): TGTGCCAGCAGTGGGGATTTCGGCGGGGTCGGGGAGACCCAGTACTTC.

This clonotype came up many times. This chain joins TRBV7-2 and TRBJ2-1; TRBD2 aligns across 7 bases. In germline, CDR1 is SGHTA, CDR2 FQGNSA. Trimming cost V 5 bases and J 11 bases; bases outside gene matches: 15. The CDR3 is 15 residues long. This CDR3 is CASSRGSGTPMKQFF. The CDR3 nucleotides read TGTGCCAGCAGCCGCGGGAGCGGAACCCCAATGAAGCAGTTCTTC.

This clonotype appeared many times. The chain carries TRBV7-3 and TRBJ2-1; 8 positions agree with TRBD2. Germline-derived CDR1 and CDR2 are SGHTA and FQGTGA. With 5 bases clipped from V and 0 bases from J, the junction kept 3 bases outside the gene matches. This CDR3 is built from 15 residues. CDR3 coding DNA: TGTGCCAGCAGCCTTAGCGGGGCCTCCTACAATGAGCAGTTCTTC. It specifies CASSLSGASYNEQFF.

The chain is built from TRBV6-5 and TRBJ1-1; D call uncertain. V was pared by 3 bases and J by 2 bases, with 10 bases between. The CDR3 contains 14 residues. The germline V gene encodes CDR1 MNHEY and CDR2 SVGAGI. CDR3 amino acids: CASSYWRGNTEAFF. The CDR3 DNA is TGTGCCAGCAGTTATTGGCGGGGAAACACTGAAGCTTTCTTT.

The chain links TRBV5-1 to TRBJ1-1, with D unresolved. CDR1 is SGHRS, CDR2 YFSETQ, per germline. V lost 5 bases to trimming and J lost 7 bases, with 18 bases between them. The CDR3 sequence is 14 residues long. CDR3 in DNA: TGCGCCAGCAGTACCGTGACACGACGGTATGAAGCTTTCTTT. Amino acid sequence: CASSTVTRRYEAFF. Based on the CDR3 plus reference TRBV5-1 and TRBJ1-1, the full variable domain is KAGVTQTPRYLIKTRGQQVTLSCSPISGHRSVSWYQQTPGQGLQFLFEYFSETQRNKGNFPGRFSGRQFSNSRSEMNVSTLELGDSALYLCASSTVTRRYEAFFGQGTRLTVV.

The genes are TRBV12-5 and TRBJ1-1; TRBD1 is a possible D gene (5 bases). Trimming removed 8 bases at V and 5 bases at J, with 21 bases between. The germline CDR1 and CDR2 sequences are LGHNT and FRNRAP. The CDR3 totals 15 residues. The DNA of the CDR3 is TGTGCTAGTTGGACATGGGGGTATGGGCGGACTGAAGCTTTCTTT. It yields the protein CASWTWGYGRTEAFF.

This clonotype was observed a few times. The gene calls are TRBV7-2 and TRBJ2-7; 14 positions agree with TRBD2. CDR3 size: 15 residues. V trimming: 1 base; J trimming: 6 bases; junction bases outside the gene matches: 2. CDR1 is SGHTA, CDR2 FQGNSA, per germline. CDR3 in DNA: TGTGCCAGCAGCTTAGAGGGACTAGCGGGAGTCGAGCAGTACTTC. Amino acids: CASSLEGLAGVEQYF.

The genes are TRBV9 and TRBJ2-7; 10 bases are shared with TRBD1. This CDR3 has 15 amino acids. CDR1 is SGDLS, CDR2 YYNGEE, per germline. V lost 4 bases to trimming and J lost 2 bases; unmatched junction nucleotides: 6. CDR3 amino acids: CASSPPGTGAYEQYF. The CDR3 DNA sequence: TGTGCCAGCAGCCCACCCGGGACAGGGGCCTACGAGCAGTACTTC.

This clonotype was seen a handful of times. V is TRBV20-1 and J is TRBJ1-2; D not certain. The CDR3 covers 15 residues. Trimming pared 6 bases from V and 1 base from J, leaving 18 bases between. CDR1 is DFQATT, CDR2 SNEGSKA, per germline (reference sequence). CDR3 region: CSALGSGRNNYGYTF. The CDR3 nucleotides are TGCAGTGCACTCGGGAGTGGACGTAATAACTATGGCTACACCTTC.

This clonotype was picked up many times. The chain's CDR3 is CASSLIQAYGYTF. The CDR3 DNA follows: TGTGCCAGCAGTTTGATACAGGCCTATGGCTACACCTTC. This chain uses TRBV28 with TRBJ1-2, with D possibly being TRBD1 (5 bases). V lost 3 bases and J 4 bases, leaving 9 bases between the germline ends. This CDR3 has 13 residues. Per germline, CDR1 MDHEN and CDR2 SYDVKM.

The J gene is TRBJ1-5, the V gene TRBV2, with a tentative D call TRBD1 (6 bases). CDR1 SNHLY and CDR2 FYNNEI come from the germline V gene. The V end was cut by 6 bases, the J end by 6 bases, with 12 bases between. The CDR3 is 13 residues long. The CDR3 DNA reads TGTGCCAGCAGCGCCGGACAGATTCAGCCCCAGCATTTT. Translation: CASSAGQIQPQHF.

In its sample, this clonotype was seen many times. This chain connects TRBV14 to TRBJ2-7, with 9 bases that match TRBD2. The CDR3 is 15 residues long. Germline V gene sequence: CDR1 SGHDN, CDR2 FVKESK. The J segment lost 0 bases and the V segment lost 1 base, leaving 1 base of the junction unmatched. CDR3 residues: CASSQVAGASYEQYF. DNA of the CDR3: TGTGCCAGCAGCCAAGTAGCGGGAGCCTCCTACGAGCAGTACTTC.

This chain links TRBV18 with TRBJ2-3; D may be TRBD2 (6 bases). Trimming shortened V by 6 bases and J by 6 bases, and 13 bases separated the two germline ends. The germline gives CDR1 KGHSH, CDR2 LQKENI. CDR3 size: 13 residues. The CDR3 loop reads CASSPASDDTQYF. CDR3 DNA sequence: TGTGCCAGCTCGCCAGCTAGCGATGATACGCAGTATTTT.

The chain uses TRBV20-1 and TRBJ2-1; TRBD2 matches 9 bases. Unmatched junction bases numbered 12, after V lost 7 bases and J lost 2 bases. From germline, CDR1 is DFQATT and CDR2 SNEGSKA (reference sequence). The CDR3 has 16 amino acids. The CDR3 sequence is CSGVGGVAGAYNEQFF. The DNA of the CDR3 is TGCAGTGGGGTCGGTGGTGTAGCGGGGGCCTACAATGAGCAGTTCTTC.

This clonotype was counted many times. The V and J genes are TRBV10-3 and TRBJ2-7; TRBD2 matches 13 bases. The CDR3 covers 16 residues. Germline V lookup: CDR1 ENHRY, CDR2 SYGVKD. After removal of 0 bases from V and 3 bases from J, the junction contained 2 bases not matched to a gene. CDR3 region: CAISESRTSGSYEQYF. The CDR3 bases are TGTGCCATCAGTGAGTCGAGGACTAGCGGGAGCTACGAGCAGTACTTC.

V usage is TRBV6-1 and J usage is TRBJ1-1; no clear D gene. There are 14 residues in the CDR3. V was pared by 5 bases and J by 1 base, with 11 bases between. The germline V gene encodes CDR1 MNHNS and CDR2 SASEGT. The CDR3 region is CASSPGPANTEAFF. CDR3 coding DNA: TGTGCCAGCAGTCCTGGGCCGGCGAACACTGAAGCTTTCTTT.